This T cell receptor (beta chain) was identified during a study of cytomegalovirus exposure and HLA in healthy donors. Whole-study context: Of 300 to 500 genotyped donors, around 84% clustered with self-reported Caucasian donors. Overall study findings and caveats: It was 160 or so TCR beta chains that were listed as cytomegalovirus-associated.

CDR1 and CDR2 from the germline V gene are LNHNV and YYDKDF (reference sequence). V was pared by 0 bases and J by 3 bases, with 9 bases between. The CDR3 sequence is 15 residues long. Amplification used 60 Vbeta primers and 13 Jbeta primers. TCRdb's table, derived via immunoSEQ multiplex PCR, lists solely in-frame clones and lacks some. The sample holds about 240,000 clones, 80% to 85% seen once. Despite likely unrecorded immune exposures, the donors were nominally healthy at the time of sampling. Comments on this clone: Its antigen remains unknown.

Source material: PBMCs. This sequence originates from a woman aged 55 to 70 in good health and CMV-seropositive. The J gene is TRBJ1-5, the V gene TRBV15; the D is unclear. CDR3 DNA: TGTGCCACCAGCAGAGATCGTCTTTCCAATCAGCCCCAGCATTTT. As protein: CATSRDRLSNQPQHF.